This T cell receptor beta chain was recovered during a study of read filtering for tumor transcriptome and immune sequencing. About the research overall: Revised staging placed eight or nine patients in R-ISS I, 15 to 20 in II, about seven in III. Regarding the study as a whole: Without single-read clonotypes, shared clonotype proportions correlated more between IR-seq and RNA-seq.

This clonotype showed up many times. Its antigen is not identified. Molecular barcoded adaptors covering alpha/delta and beta/gamma chains were used on roughly 400 ng RNA. One entry per CDR3 protein, called by TCRdb with MiXCR from the reads. The profile covers approximately 65,000 distinct CDR3 sequences, with around 14% appearing a single time and approximately 50% taken by the ten largest. What was sequenced was a population of CD138-negative cells sorted from bone marrow. This receptor was obtained from a donor over 35 with multiple myeloma.

Here the CDR3 reads CATMDPSKTPDTQYF. The CDR3 bases are TGTGCCACCATGGATCCTAGCAAGACCCCAGATACGCAGTATTTT. The chain joins TRBV15 to TRBJ2-3; a possible D gene is TRBD2 (5 bases). CDR1 is LNHNV and CDR2 is YYDKDF in the germline V gene (reference sequence). This CDR3 contains 15 residues. V shed 7 bases and J shed 4 bases, with 18 bases lying between them.